This T cell receptor beta chain was captured by sequencing in a study of CD8+ T cells in alopecia areata. Germline V gene lookup returns CDR1 SGHTA and CDR2 FQGNSA. CDR3 length: 14 amino acids. Trimming left V 2 bases short and J 0 bases short, with 7 bases between. It was cDNA, reverse transcribed from extracted RNA, that served as the sequencing template. Produced via immunoSEQ multiplex PCR; TCRdb's table is partial and in-frame only. The table records fewer than 250,000 clones, about 60% of them present only once. Treatment described: oral pan-JAK inhibitor, 5-10 mg twice daily. Remarks on this clone: No antigen is known for it. The sample has other DNA sequences that encode this CDR3 too.

Study findings and constraints: Only one nonresponder was present, which leaves the link between baseline CD8+ expansion and response uncertain.

V gene TRBV7-2 combines with J gene TRBJ1-1; TRBD1 is a possible D gene (5 bases). The sequences come from CD4+ T cells sorted from blood, collected at week 4, from a patient treated with tofacitinib. This TCR came from a human donor with alopecia areata. CDR3 nucleotide sequence: TGTGCCAGCAGCTTAAGGGGAGTGAACACTGAAGCTTTCTTT. It translates to CASSLRGVNTEAFF.